This TCR beta chain stems from a study of blood T cell repertoires in COVID-19. Study in general: Samples came from the United States, Italy and Spain, spanning acute and convalescent COVID-19. T cells, B-cell-depleted T cells, or PBMCs provided the cDNA or gDNA that served as material.

Produced via immunoSEQ multiplex PCR; TCRdb's table is partial and in-frame only. The data contain about 200,000 clones, around 81% of them seen just once; the ten biggest clones take up 7.4%. Recruitment covered over 20 US areas and drew participants whose ages spanned about 18 to 100 years. Clinical history reported by participants formed the basis on which cohorts were assigned. The V segment lost 2 bases and the J segment 3 bases; nucleotides outside the gene matches: 5. This CDR3 region has 15 residues. CDR1 is SGHDT, CDR2 YYEEEE, per germline. The V call is TRBV5-6, the J call TRBJ2-1; 7 nucleotides align to TRBD1. Sequences were obtained from PBMCs or T cells enriched from blood (not recorded which). The sequence was collected from a woman between 40 and 55 years old with acute COVID-19. The CDR3 nucleotides read TGTGCCAGCAGCTTTACCGGGACAGTCTACAATGAGCAGTTCTTC. Translated, it gives CASSFTGTVYNEQFF. The variable domain in full, completed from reference TRBV5-6 and TRBJ2-1, reads DAGVTQSPTHLIKTRGQQVTLRCSPKSGHDTVSWYQQALGQGPQFIFQYYEEEERQRGNFPDRFSGHQFPNYSSELNVNALLLGDSALYLCASSFTGTVYNEQFFGPGTRLTVL.